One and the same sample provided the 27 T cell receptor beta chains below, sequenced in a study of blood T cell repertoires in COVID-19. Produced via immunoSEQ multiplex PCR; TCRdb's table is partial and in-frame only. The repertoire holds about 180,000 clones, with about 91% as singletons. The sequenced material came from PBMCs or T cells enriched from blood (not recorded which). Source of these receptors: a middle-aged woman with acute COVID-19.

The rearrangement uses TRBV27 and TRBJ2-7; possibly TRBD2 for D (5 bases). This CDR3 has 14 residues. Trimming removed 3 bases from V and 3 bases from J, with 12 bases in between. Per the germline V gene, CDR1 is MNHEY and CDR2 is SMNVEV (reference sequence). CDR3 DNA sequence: TGTGCCAGCAGTTTCGATGGCGAGGGCTACGAGCAGTACTTC. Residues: CASSFDGEGYEQYF.

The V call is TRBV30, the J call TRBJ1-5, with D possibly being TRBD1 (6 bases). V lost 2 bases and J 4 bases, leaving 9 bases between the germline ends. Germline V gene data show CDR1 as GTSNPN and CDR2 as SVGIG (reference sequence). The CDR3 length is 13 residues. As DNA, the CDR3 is TGTGCCTGGAGTCCGGACAGAAATCAGCCCCAGCATTTT. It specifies CAWSPDRNQPQHF. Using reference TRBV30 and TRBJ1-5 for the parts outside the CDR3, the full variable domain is SQTIHQWPATLVQPVGSPLSLECTVEGTSNPNLYWYRQAAGRGLQLLFYSVGIGQISSEVPQNLSASRPQDRQFILSSKKLLLSDSGFYLCAWSPDRNQPQHFGDGTRLSIL.

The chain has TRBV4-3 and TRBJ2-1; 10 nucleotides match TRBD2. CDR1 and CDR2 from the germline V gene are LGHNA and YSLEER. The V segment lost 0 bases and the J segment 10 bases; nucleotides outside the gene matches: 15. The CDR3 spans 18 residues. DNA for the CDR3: TGCGCCAGCAGCCAAGAGCTGTATGAGGCTAGCGGGAGTGGAGAGCAGTTCTTC. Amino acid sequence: CASSQELYEASGSGEQFF.

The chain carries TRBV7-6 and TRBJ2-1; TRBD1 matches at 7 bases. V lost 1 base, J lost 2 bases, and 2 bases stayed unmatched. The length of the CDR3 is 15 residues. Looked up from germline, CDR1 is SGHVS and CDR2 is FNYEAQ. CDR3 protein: CASSLETGTYNEQFF. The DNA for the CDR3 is TGTGCCAGCAGCTTAGAGACAGGGACCTACAATGAGCAGTTCTTC.

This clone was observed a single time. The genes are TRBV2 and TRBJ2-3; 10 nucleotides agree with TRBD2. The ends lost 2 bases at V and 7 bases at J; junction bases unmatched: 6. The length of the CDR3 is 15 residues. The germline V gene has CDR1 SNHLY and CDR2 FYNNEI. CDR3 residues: CASSERTSGPNTQYF. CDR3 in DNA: TGTGCCAGCAGTGAAAGGACTAGCGGACCTAATACGCAGTATTTT.

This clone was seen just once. The CDR3 sequence is CASSQGLAGVTEQYF. The CDR3 DNA is TGTGCCAGCAGTCAGGGACTAGCGGGGGTGACTGAGCAGTACTTC. V is TRBV27 and J is TRBJ2-7, with 14 bases matching TRBD2. J lost 7 bases, V lost 5 bases, and 7 bases had no gene match. The CDR3 spans 15 residues. Germline V CDR1 and CDR2: MNHEY, SMNVEV (reference sequence).

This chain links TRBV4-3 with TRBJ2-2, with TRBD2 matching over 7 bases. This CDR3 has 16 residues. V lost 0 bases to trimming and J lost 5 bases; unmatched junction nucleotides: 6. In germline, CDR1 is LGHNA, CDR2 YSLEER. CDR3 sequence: CASSQDFGGFTGELFF. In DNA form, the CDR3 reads TGCGCCAGCAGCCAAGATTTCGGGGGGTTTACCGGGGAGCTGTTTTTT.

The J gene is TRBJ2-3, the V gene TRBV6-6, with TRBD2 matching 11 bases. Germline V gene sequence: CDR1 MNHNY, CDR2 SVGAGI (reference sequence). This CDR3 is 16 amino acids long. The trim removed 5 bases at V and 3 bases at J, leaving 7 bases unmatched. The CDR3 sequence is CASSRRLAGITDTQYF. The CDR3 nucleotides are TGTGCCAGCAGTCGAAGACTAGCGGGGATAACAGATACGCAGTATTTT.

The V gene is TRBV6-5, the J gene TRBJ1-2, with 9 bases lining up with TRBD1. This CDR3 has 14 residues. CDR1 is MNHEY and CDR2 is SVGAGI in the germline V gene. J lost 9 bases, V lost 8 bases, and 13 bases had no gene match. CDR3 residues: CASLGVGQGFSYTF. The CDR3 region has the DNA TGTGCCAGCCTAGGGGTGGGACAGGGTTTTAGCTACACCTTC.

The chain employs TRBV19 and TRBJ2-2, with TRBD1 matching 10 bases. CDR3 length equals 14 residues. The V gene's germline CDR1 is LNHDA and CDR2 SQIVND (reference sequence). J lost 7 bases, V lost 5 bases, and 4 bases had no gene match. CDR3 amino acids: CASSLDRGDGELFF. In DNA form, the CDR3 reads TGTGCCAGTAGTTTGGACAGGGGGGACGGGGAGCTGTTTTTT.

CDR3 protein: CASRLQGAENQPQHF. For the CDR3, the DNA is TGTGCCAGCAGACTACAGGGGGCAGAAAATCAGCCCCAGCATTTT. V and J are TRBV7-2 and TRBJ1-5; 9 nucleotides agree with TRBD1. Per germline, CDR1 SGHTA and CDR2 FQGNSA. CDR3 length: 15 amino acids. V lost 6 bases and J lost 4; bases outside the gene matches: 7.

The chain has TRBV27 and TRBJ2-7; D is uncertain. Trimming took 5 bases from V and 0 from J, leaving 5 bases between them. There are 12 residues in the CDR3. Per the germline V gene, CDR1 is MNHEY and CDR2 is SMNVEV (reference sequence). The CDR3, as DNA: TGTGCCAGCAGTGGTAGCTCCTACGAGCAGTACTTC. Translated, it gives CASSGSSYEQYF.

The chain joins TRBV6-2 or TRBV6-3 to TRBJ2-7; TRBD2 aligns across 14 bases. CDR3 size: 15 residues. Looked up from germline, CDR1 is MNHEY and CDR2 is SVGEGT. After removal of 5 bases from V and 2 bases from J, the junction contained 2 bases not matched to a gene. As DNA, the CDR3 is TGTGCCAGCAGTGGACTAGCGGGGGGACCCTACGAGCAGTACTTC. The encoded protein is CASSGLAGGPYEQYF.

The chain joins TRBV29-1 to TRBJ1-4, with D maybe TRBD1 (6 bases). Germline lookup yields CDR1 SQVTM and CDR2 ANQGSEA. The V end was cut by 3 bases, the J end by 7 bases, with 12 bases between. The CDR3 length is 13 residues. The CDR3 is CSVDGTGSEKLFF. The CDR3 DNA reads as TGCAGCGTTGATGGTACAGGGTCTGAAAAACTGTTTTTT.

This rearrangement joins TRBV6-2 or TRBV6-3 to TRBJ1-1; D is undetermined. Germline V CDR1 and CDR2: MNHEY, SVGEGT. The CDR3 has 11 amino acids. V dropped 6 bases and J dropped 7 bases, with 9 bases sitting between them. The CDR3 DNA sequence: TGTGCCAGCAGCGACTCTTTTGAAGCTTTCTTT. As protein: CASSDSFEAFF.

CDR3 loop: CAWSKTSGRGGEQFF. DNA for the CDR3: TGTGCCTGGAGTAAAACTAGCGGGAGAGGGGGTGAGCAGTTCTTC. V is TRBV30 and J is TRBJ2-1; 11 bases match TRBD2. The CDR3 consists of 15 residues. J was trimmed by 9 bases and V by 2 bases; bases with no gene match: 9. CDR1 is GTSNPN and CDR2 is SVGIG in the germline V gene (reference sequence).

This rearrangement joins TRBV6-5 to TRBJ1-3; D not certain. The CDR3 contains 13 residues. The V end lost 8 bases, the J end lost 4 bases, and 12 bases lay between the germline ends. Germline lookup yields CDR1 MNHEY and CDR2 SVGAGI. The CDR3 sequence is CASPGFAGNTIYF. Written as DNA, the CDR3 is TGTGCCAGCCCAGGTTTTGCCGGAAACACCATATATTTT.

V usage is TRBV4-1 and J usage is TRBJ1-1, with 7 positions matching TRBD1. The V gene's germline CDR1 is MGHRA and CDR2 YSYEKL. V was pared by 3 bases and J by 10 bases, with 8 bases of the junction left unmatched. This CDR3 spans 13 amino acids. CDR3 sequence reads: CASSQLDRERAFF. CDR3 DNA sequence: TGCGCCAGCAGCCAGTTAGACAGGGAGAGAGCTTTCTTT.

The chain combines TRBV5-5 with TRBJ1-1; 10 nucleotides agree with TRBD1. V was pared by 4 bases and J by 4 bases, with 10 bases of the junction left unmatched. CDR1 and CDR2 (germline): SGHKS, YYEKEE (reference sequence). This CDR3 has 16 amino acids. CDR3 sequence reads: CASSPTGGGMTTEAFF. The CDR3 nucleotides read TGTGCCAGCAGCCCGACAGGGGGCGGAATGACCACTGAAGCTTTCTTT.

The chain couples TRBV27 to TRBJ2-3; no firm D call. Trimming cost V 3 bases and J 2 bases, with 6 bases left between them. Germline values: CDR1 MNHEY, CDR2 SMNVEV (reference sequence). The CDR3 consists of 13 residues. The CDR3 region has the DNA TGTGCCAGCAGTTTTAGTTACACAGATACGCAGTATTTT. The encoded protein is CASSFSYTDTQYF.

This CDR3 reads CSASLAGPYEQYF. CDR3 nucleotide sequence: TGCAGTGCTAGTCTGGCGGGTCCTTACGAGCAGTACTTC. The J gene is TRBJ2-7, the V gene TRBV20-1, with D possibly matching TRBD2 (5 bases). Trimming shortened V by 3 bases and J by 4 bases, and 13 bases separated the two germline ends. CDR1 is DFQATT, CDR2 SNEGSKA, per germline (reference sequence). This CDR3 spans 13 amino acids.

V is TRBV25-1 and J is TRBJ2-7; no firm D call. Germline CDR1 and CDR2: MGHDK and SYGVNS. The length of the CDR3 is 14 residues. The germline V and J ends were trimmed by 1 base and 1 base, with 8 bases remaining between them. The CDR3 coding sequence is TGTGCCAGCAGTGAATCCTGGAGATCCTACGAGCAGTACTTC. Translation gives CASSESWRSYEQYF.

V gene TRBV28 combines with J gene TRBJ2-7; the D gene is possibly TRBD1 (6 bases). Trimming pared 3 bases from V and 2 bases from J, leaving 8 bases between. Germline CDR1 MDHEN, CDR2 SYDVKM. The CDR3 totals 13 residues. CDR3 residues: CASSFDRPYEQYF. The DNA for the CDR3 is TGTGCCAGCAGTTTCGACAGGCCCTACGAGCAGTACTTC.

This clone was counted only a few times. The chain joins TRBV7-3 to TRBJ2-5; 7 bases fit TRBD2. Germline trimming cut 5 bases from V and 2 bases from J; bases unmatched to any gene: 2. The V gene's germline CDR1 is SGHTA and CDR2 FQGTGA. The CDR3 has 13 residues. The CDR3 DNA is TGTGCCAGCAGCCCGGGACTACAAGAGACCCAGTACTTC. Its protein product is CASSPGLQETQYF.

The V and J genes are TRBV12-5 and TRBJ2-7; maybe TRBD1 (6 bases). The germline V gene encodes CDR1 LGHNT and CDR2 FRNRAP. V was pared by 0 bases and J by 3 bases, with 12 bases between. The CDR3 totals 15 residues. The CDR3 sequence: CASGLVQGGLYEQYF. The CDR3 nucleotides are TGTGCTAGTGGTTTGGTACAGGGTGGTCTCTACGAGCAGTACTTC. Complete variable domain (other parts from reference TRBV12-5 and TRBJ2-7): DARVTQTPRHKVTEMGQEVTMRCQPILGHNTVFWYRQTMMQGLELLAYFRNRAPLDDSGMPKDRFSAEMPDATLATLKIQPSEPRDSAVYFCASGLVQGGLYEQYFGPGTRLTVT.

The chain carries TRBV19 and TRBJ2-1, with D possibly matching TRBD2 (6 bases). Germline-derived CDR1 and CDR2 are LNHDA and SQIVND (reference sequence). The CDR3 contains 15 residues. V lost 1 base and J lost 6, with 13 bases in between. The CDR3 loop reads CASSIGGTFTNEQFF. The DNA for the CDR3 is TGTGCCAGTAGTATAGGCGGGACTTTTACCAATGAGCAGTTCTTC.

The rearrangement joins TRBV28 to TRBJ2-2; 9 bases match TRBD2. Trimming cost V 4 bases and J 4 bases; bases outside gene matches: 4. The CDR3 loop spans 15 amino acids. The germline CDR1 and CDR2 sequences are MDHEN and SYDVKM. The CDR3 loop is CASSSSGVATGELFF. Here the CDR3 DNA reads TGTGCCAGCAGTTCTAGCGGGGTGGCCACCGGGGAGCTGTTTTTT.